This TCR beta chain comes out of a study of PD-1 blockade in classical Hodgkin lymphoma (dated by TCRdb to 2018 to 2020). For the study in its entirety: Nivolumab dosing was 3 mg/kg intravenously every 2 weeks, continuing until either disease progression or unacceptable toxicity. To define a peripheral blood immune signature of response to PD-1 blockade in classical Hodgkin lymphoma, the study combined TCR beta sequencing with CyTOF.

The Qiagen DNeasy kit was used to extract genomic DNA both from unsorted PBMCs and from the negatively selected CD4+ and CD8+ fractions. Amplification of TCR beta CDR3 regions was done by immunoSEQ multiplex PCR with primers that anneal to V and J segments. A synthetic immune receptor repertoire was used to minimize amplification bias, and any residual bias was removed computationally once sequencing was done. The original pipeline was this. Repertoire diversity was quantified as the Shannon entropy index using custom Python scripts. Unsorted, CD4+ and CD8+ repertoires were analyzed separately, except in combined analyses where CD4+ and CD8+ sequences were merged in silico. Clonal expansion was defined as a frequency increase of at least 2-fold after treatment compared with C1D1, and clones undetected at baseline were assigned a pseudocount of 0.5. Clones with 0 or 1 copy at C1D1 were classified as singleton clones, and clones with 2 or more copies were classified as non-singleton clones. By matching protein sequences in sorted samples from the same patient, clones expanded in unsorted samples were annotated as CD4+, CD8+ or unknown. Wilcoxon tests on paired samples were used to test changes in diversity from C1D1 to C4D1. TCRdb retrieved this table from immuneACCESS and kept in-frame rearrangements only. Not all clones are present; in checked studies, unresolved V genes account for under half, and no reason is known for the remainder. For V, J and clone size, that table is used; D and trimming come from the DNA. In this sample the table shows fewer than 40,000 clones, about 86% of which occur a single time. The ten largest account for approximately 0.8% of the sample.

The study at large found these results: Diversity was lower in patients who began nivolumab less than 1 year after ASCT, so these patients were left out of later analyses to avoid confounding by immune reconstitution. By C4D1, a significant rise was seen in CD4+ TCR diversity but not in CD8+ TCR diversity (p=0.0027 vs p=0.16), and the rise was most apparent among complete responders (p=0.02). The study covered only a single clinical trial cohort, and the causes of the repertoire differences, possibly disease activity or prior therapy, were still not defined. Baseline TCR diversity was reported as lower in newly diagnosed patients than in healthy donors, and lower still in relapsed/refractory patients. Trial patients achieving complete response had baseline diversity similar to newly diagnosed patients, whereas partial responders and progressors had significantly lower diversity.

The germline V gene encodes CDR1 SNHLY and CDR2 FYNNEI. Trimming takes 7 bases off V and 4 bases off J; junction bases not matched to a gene: 6. The CDR3 numbers 13 residues from cysteine through phenylalanine. The read is trimmed to its CDR3 DNA, 39 bases read in frame from base 1. According to the study, the label for this sample's time point signals: cycle 4 day 1 (C4D1), after 5 to 7 weeks of nivolumab. All trial patients had relapsed after autologous stem cell transplantation, with cohorts A, B and C differing in prior brentuximab vedotin exposure. A Miltenyi CD4+ T cell isolation kit was used for magnetic negative selection to purify CD4+ T cells from thawed PBMCs. The trial cohort included 45 to 65 patients with relapsed/refractory classical Hodgkin lymphoma, and each patient had a best overall response of complete response, partial response or progressive disease. Single-agent nivolumab was administered to trial patients in the multi-cohort phase II CheckMate 205 trial. An independent review committee assessed best overall response by applying the 2007 International Working Group response criteria. Trial PBMCs were collected just before the start of nivolumab (C1D1) and during therapy at cycle 2 day 1 and cycle 4 day 1. After peripheral blood was drawn into 8 mL Vacutainer Cell Preparation Tubes, PBMCs were isolated by centrifugation and then cryopreserved. Purified CD4+ and CD8+ fractions were generated only in cases for which an additional PBMC sample was available. On LS columns in a quadroMACS separator, the magnetically labelled cells were depleted, and the flow-through was collected as the purified fraction.

This clone was recorded only once. There is no known antigen for this receptor. No base qualities exist here, and no much larger clone lies one base off it. The chain joins TRBV2 to TRBJ1-2; TRBD1 agrees with 7 junctional bases. This receptor was obtained from a human donor with classical Hodgkin lymphoma. Sequencing was performed on CD4+ T cells from blood, taken before the fourth cycle of nivolumab. The DNA sequence is as follows: TGTGCCAGCACCATACAGGGGCTCTATGGCTACACCTTC. Protein translation: CASTIQGLYGYTF.